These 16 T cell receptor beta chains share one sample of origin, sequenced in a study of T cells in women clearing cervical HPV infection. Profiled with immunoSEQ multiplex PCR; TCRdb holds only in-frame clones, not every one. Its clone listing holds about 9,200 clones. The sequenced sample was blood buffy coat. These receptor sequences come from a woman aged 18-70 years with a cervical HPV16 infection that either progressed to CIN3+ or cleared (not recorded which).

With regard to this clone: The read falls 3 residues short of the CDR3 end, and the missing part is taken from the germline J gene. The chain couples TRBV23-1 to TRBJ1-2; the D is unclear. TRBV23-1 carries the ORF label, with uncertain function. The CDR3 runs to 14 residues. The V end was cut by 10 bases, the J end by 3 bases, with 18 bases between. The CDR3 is CATLNNPRDYGYTF. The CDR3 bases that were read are TGCGCCACTCTAAACAATCCGAGGGACTATGGC.

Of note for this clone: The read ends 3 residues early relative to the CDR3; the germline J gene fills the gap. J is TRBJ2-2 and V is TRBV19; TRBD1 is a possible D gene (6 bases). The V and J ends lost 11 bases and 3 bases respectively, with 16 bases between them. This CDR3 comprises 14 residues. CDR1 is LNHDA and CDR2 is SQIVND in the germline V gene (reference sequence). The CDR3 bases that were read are TGTGCCGCCGGCCAGGGGTTTTACACCGGGGAG. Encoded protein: CAAGQGFYTGE. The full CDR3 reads CAAGQGFYTGELFF. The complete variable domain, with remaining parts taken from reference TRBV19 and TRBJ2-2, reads DGGITQSPKYLFRKEGQNVTLSCEQNLNHDAMYWYRQDPGQGLRLIYYSQIVNDFQKGDIAEGYSVSREKKESFPLTVTSAQKNPTAFYLCAAGQGFYTGELFFGEGSRLTVL.

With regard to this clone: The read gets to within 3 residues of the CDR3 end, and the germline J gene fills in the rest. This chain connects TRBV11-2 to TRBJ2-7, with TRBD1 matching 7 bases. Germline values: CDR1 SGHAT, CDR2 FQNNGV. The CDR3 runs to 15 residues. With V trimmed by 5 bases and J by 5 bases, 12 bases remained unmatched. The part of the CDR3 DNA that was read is TGTGCCAGCAGCATCGGGACAGCCGAGACGGACGAG. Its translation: CASSIGTAETDE. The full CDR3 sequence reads CASSIGTAETDEQYF.

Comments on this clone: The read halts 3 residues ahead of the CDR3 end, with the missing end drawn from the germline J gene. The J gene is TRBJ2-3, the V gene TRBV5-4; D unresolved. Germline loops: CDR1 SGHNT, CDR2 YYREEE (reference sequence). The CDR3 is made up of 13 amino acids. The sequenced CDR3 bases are TGTGCCAGCAGCTTGGACTCTCAAGAGACG. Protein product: CASSLDSQET. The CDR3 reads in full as CASSLDSQETQYF.

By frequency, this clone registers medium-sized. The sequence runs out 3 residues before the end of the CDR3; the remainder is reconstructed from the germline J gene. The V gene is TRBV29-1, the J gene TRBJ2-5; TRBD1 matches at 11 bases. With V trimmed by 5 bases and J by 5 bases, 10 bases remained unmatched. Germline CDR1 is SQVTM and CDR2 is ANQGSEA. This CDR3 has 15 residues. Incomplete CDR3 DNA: TGCAGCGTTCCCCGGACAGGGGGCGCGGGGGAGACC. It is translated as CSVPRTGGAGET. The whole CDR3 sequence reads CSVPRTGGAGETQYF.

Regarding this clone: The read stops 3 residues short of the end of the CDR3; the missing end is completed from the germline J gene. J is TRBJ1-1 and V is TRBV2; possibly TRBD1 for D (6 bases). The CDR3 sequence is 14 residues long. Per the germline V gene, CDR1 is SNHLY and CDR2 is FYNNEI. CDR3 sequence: CASREDRTKETAFF. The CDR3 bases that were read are TGTGCCAGCAGGGAGGACAGAACCAAAGAGACA.

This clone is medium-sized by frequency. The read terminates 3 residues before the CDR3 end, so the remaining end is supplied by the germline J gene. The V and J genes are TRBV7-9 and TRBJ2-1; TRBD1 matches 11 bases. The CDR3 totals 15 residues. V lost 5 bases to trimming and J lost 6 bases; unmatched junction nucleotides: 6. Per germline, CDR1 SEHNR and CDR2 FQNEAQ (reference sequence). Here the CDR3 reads CASSRTGGASNEQFF. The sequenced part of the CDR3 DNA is TGTGCCAGCAGCCGGACAGGGGGCGCAAGCAATGAG. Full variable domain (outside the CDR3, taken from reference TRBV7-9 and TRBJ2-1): DTGVSQNPRHKITKRGQNVTFRCDPISEHNRLYWYRQTLGQGPEFLTYFQNEAQLEKSRLLSDRFSAERPKGSFSTLEIQRTEQGDSAMYLCASSRTGGASNEQFFGPGTRLTVL.

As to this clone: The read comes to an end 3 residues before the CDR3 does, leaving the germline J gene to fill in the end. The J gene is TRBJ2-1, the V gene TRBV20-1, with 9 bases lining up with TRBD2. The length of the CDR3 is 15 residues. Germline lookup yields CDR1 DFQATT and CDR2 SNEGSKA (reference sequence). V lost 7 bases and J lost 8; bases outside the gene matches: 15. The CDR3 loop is CSVPKRGALSDEQFF. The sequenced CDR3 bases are TGCAGTGTTCCGAAGCGGGGGGCTCTGTCGGATGAG.

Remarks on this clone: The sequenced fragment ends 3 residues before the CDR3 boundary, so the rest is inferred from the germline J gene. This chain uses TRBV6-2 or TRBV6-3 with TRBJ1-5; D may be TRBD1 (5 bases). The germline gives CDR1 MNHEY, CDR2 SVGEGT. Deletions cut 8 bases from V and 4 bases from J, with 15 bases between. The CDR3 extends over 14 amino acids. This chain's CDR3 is CASHGGGGNQPQHF. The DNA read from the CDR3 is TGTGCCAGCCACGGGGGGGGAGGGAATCAGCCC.

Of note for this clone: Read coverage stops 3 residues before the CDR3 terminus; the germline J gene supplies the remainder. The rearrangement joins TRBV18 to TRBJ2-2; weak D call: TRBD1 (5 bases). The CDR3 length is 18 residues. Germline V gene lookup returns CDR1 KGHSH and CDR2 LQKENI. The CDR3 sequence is CASSPSTAVSSGANVLFF. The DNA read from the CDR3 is TGTGCCAGCTCACCATCCACAGCAGTGAGCTCTGGGGCCAACGTG. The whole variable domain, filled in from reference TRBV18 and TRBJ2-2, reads NAGVMQNPRHLVRRRGQEARLRCSPMKGHSHVYWYRQLPEEGLKFMVYLQKENIIDESGMPKERFSAEFPKEGPSILRIQQVVRGDSAAYFCASSPSTAVSSGANVLFFGEGSRLTVL.

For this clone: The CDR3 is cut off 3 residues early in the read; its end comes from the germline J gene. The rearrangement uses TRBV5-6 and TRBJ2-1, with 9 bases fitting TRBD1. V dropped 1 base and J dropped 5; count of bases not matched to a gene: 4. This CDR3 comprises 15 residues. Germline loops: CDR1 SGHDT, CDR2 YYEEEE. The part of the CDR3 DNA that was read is TGTGCCAGCAGCTTGCCGGGACAGGGCCACAATGAG. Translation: CASSLPGQGHNE. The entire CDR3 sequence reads CASSLPGQGHNEQFF.

CDR3 region: CASSLYGEYSETQYF. The CDR3 DNA, read in part, is TGTGCCAGCAGCTTATACGGGGAGTATTCAGAGACC. The J gene is TRBJ2-5, the V gene TRBV7-6; a possible D gene is TRBD2 (5 bases). The read terminates 3 residues ahead of where the CDR3 ends, so the germline J gene completes it. The V end was cut by 2 bases, the J end by 4 bases, with 14 bases between. The CDR3 is 15 residues long. Germline values: CDR1 SGHVS, CDR2 FNYEAQ.

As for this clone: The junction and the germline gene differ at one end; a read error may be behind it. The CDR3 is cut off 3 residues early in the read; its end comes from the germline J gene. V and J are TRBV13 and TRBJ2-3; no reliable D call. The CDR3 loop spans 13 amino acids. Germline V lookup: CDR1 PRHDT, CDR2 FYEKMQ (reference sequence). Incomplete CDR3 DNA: TGTGCCAGCAGCTCCCAATACGCAGAGACG. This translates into CASSSQYAET. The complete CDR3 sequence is CASSSQYAETQYF.

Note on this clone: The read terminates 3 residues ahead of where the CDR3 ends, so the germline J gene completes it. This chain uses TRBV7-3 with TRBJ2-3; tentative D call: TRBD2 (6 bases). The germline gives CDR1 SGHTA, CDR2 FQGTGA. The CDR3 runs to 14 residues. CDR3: CASSLGGELETQYF. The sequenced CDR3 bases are TGTGCCAGCAGTTTAGGAGGGGAGCTGGAGACG. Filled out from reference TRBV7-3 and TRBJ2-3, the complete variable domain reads GAGVSQTPSNKVTEKGKYVELRCDPISGHTALYWYRQSLGQGPEFLIYFQGTGAADDSGLPNDRFFAVRPEGSVSTLKIQRTERGDSAVYLCASSLGGELETQYFGPGTRLTVL.

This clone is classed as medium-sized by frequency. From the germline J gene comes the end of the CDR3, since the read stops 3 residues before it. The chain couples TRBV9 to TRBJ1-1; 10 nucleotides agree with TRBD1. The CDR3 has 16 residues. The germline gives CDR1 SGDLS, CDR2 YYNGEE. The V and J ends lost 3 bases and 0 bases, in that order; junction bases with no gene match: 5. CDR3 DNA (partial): TGTGCCAGCAGCGAGACGGGACAGGGGATGAACACTGAA. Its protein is CASSETGQGMNTE. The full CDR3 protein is CASSETGQGMNTEAFF.

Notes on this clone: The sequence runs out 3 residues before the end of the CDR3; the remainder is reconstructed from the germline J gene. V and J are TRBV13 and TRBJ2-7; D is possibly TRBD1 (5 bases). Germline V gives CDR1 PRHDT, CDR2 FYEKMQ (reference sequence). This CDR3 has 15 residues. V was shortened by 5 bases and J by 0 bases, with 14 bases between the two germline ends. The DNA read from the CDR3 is TGTGCCAGCAGCCAGGACATACATCCCTCCTACGAG. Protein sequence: CASSQDIHPSYE. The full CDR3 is CASSQDIHPSYEQYF.